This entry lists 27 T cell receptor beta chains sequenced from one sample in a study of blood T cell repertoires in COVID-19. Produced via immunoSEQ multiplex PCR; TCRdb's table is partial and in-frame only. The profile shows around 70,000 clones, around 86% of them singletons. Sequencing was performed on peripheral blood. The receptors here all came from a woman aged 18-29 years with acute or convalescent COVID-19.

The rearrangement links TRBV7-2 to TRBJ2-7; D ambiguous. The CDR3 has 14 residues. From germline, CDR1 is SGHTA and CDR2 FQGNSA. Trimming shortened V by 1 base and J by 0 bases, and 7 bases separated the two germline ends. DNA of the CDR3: TGTGCCAGCAGCTTAGTTATCAGCTCCTACGAGCAGTACTTC. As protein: CASSLVISSYEQYF.

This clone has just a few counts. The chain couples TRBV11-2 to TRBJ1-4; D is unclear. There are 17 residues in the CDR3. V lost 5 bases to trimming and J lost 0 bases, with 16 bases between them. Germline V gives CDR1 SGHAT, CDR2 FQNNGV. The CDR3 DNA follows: TGTGCCAGCAGCCCCACCCCTAACCTGGCAACTAATGAAAAACTGTTTTTT. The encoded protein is CASSPTPNLATNEKLFF.

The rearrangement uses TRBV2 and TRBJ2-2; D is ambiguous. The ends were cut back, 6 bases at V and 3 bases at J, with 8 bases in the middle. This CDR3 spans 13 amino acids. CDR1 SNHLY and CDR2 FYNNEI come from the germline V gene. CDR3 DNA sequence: TGTGCCAGCAGAGCAGGCTACACCGGGGAGCTGTTTTTT. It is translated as CASRAGYTGELFF.

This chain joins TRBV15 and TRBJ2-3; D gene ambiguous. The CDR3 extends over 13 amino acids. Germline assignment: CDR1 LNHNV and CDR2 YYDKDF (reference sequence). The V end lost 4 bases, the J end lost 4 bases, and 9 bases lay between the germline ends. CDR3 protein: CATSMRSSDTQYF. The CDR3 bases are TGTGCCACCAGCATGCGGAGTTCAGATACGCAGTATTTT.

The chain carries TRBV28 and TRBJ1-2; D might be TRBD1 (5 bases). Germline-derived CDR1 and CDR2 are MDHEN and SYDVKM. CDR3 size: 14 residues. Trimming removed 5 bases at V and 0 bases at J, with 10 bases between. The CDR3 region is CASSPRVANYGYTF. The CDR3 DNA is TGTGCCAGCAGTCCCAGGGTGGCTAACTATGGCTACACCTTC.

The CDR3 sequence is CASSEGADRINTEAFF. The CDR3 DNA sequence: TGTGCCAGTAGCGAAGGGGCTGACCGAATAAACACTGAAGCTTTCTTT. The chain employs TRBV19 and TRBJ1-1, with D maybe TRBD1 (5 bases). The CDR3 length is 16 residues. V lost 6 bases to trimming and J lost 2 bases, with 19 bases between them. The germline V gene encodes CDR1 LNHDA and CDR2 SQIVND (reference sequence).

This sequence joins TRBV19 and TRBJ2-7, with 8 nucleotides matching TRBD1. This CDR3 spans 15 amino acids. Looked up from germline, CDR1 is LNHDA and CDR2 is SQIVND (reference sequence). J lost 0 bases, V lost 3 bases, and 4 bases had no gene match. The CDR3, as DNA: TGTGCCAGTAGTATGAGGCAGGGGGCCTCCTACGAGCAGTACTTC. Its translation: CASSMRQGASYEQYF.

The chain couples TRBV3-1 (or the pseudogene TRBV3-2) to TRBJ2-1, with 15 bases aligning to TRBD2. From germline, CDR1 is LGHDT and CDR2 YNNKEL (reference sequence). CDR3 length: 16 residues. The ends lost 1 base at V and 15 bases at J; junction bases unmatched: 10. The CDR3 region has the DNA TGTGCCAGCAGCCAAGGTTCCGGGACTAGCGGGAGGCCCCCGTTCTTC. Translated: CASSQGSGTSGRPPFF.

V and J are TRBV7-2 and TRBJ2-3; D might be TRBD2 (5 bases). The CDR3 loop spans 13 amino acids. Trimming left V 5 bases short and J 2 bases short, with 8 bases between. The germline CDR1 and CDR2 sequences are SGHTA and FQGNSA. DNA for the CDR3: TGTGCCAGCAGCGGACTCAACACAGATACGCAGTATTTT. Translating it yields CASSGLNTDTQYF.

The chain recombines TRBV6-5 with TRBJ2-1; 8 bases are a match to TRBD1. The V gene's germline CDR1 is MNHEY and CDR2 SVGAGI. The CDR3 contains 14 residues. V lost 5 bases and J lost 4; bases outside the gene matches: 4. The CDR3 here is CASSNGQGYNEQFF. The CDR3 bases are TGTGCCAGCAGTAACGGACAGGGATACAATGAGCAGTTCTTC.

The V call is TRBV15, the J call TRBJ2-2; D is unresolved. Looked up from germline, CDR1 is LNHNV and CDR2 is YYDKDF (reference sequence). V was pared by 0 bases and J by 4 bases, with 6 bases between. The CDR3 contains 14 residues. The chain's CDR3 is CATSRDRSTGELFF. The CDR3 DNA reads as TGTGCCACCAGCAGAGATAGGAGCACCGGGGAGCTGTTTTTT. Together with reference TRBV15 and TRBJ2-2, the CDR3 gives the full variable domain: DAMVIQNPRYQVTQFGKPVTLSCSQTLNHNVMYWYQQKSSQAPKLLFHYYDKDFNNEADTPDNFQSRRPNTSFCFLDIRSPGLGDTAMYLCATSRDRSTGELFFGEGSRLTVL.

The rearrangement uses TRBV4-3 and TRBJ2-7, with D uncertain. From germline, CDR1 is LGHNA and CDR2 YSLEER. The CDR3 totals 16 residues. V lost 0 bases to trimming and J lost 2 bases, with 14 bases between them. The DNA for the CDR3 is TGCGCCAGCAGCCAAGATCTGAGAATACCCGCCTACGAGCAGTACTTC. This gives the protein CASSQDLRIPAYEQYF.

In DNA form, the CDR3 reads TGTGCCAGCAGCAAAGGAGACCGGACAGCTTACCAAGAGACCCAGTACTTC. It translates to CASSKGDRTAYQETQYF. This chain connects TRBV21-1 to TRBJ2-5; the table's TRBD1 call for D was not verified on the DNA. TRBV21-1 is listed as a pseudogene. This CDR3 comprises 17 residues.

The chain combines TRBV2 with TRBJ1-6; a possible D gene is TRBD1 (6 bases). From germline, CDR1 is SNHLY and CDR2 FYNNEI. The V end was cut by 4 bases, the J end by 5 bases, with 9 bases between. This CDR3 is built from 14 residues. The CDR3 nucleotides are TGTGCCAGCAGTGCCCAGGGGAATAATTCACCCCTCCACTTT. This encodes CASSAQGNNSPLHF.

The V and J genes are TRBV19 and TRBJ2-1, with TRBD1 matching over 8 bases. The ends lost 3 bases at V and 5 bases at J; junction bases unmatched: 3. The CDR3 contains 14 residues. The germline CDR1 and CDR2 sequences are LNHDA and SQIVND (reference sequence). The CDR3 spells CASSMGQAHNEQFF. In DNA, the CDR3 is TGTGCCAGTAGTATGGGACAGGCTCACAATGAGCAGTTCTTC.

The CDR3: CASSLLQGAVEQFF. The CDR3 region has the DNA TGCGCCAGCAGCTTGCTGCAGGGGGCGGTTGAGCAGTTCTTC. The chain employs TRBV5-1 and TRBJ2-1; 8 bases match TRBD1. The CDR3 is made up of 14 amino acids. V dropped 1 base and J dropped 9; count of bases not matched to a gene: 6. Germline assignment: CDR1 SGHRS and CDR2 YFSETQ.

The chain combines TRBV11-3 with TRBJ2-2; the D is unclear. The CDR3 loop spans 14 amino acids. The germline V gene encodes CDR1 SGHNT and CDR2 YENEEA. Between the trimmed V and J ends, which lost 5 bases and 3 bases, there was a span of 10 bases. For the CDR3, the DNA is TGTGCCAGCAGCGATAAACGGGACACCGGGGAGCTGTTTTTT. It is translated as CASSDKRDTGELFF.

The DNA of the CDR3 is TGCGCCAGCTCTAGCAACTCCTACGAGCAGTACTTC. This gives the protein CASSSNSYEQYF. The chain recombines TRBV5-1 with TRBJ2-7; maybe TRBD2 (5 bases). Trimming stripped 7 bases from V and 0 bases from J, with 8 bases between. CDR1 is SGHRS, CDR2 YFSETQ, per germline. The CDR3 spans 12 residues.

This chain's CDR3 is CASSSGDTQYF. CDR3 nucleotide sequence: TGTGCCAGCAGTTCGGGGGATACGCAGTATTTT. The chain couples TRBV12-3 or TRBV12-4 to TRBJ2-3; TRBD2 is a possible D gene (5 bases). The CDR3 totals 11 residues. V gave up 4 bases and J gave up 6 bases, with 5 bases separating them.

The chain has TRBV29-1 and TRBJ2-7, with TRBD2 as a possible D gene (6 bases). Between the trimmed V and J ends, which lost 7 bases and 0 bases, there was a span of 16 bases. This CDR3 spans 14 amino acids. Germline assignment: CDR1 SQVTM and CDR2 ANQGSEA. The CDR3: CSAAMGGASYEQYF. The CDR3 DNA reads TGCAGCGCCGCTATGGGGGGAGCCTCCTACGAGCAGTACTTC.

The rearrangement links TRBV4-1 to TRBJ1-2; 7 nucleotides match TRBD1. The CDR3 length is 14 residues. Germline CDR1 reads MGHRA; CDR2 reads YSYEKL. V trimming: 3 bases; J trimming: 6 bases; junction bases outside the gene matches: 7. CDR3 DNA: TGCGCCAGCAGCCACCGACAGGGCAATGATGGCTACACCTTC. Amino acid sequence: CASSHRQGNDGYTF.

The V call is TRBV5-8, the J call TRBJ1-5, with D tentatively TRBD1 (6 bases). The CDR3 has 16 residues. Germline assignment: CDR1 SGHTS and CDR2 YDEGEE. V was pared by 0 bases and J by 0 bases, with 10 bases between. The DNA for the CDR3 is TGTGCCAGCAGCTTGGTTTTGGGGGCTAGCAATCAGCCCCAGCATTTT. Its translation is CASSLVLGASNQPQHF.

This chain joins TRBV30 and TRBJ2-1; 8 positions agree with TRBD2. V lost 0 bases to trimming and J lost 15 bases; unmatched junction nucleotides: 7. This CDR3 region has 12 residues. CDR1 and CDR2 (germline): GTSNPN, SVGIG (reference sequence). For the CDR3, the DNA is TGTGCCTGGAGTGTAACAGCGGGAGTGCTGTTCTTC. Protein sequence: CAWSVTAGVLFF.

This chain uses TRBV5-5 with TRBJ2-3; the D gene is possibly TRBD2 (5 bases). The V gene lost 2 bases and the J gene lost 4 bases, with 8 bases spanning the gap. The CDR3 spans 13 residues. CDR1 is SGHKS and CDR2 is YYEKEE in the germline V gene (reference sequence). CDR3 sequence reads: CASSFEGPDTQYF. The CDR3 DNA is TGTGCCAGCAGCTTTGAGGGCCCAGATACGCAGTATTTT. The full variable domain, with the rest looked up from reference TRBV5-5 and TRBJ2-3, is DAGVTQSPTHLIKTRGQQVTLRCSPISGHKSVSWYQQVLGQGPQFIFQYYEKEERGRGNFPDRFSARQFPNYSSELNVNALLLGDSALYLCASSFEGPDTQYFGPGTRLTVL.

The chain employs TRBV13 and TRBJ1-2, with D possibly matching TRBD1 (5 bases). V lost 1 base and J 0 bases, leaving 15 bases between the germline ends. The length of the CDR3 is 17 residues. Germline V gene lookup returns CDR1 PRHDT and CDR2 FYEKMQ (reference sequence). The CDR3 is CASSLAGGLDANYGYTF. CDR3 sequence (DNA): TGTGCCAGCAGCTTAGCGGGGGGGTTGGATGCTAACTATGGCTACACCTTC.

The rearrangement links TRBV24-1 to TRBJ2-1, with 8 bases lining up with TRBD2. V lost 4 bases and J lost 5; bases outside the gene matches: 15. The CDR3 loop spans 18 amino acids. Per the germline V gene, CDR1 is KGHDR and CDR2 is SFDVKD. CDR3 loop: CATSEDRLTSDLNNEQFF. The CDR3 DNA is TGTGCCACCAGTGAGGATCGGCTGACTAGCGATCTAAACAATGAGCAGTTCTTC.

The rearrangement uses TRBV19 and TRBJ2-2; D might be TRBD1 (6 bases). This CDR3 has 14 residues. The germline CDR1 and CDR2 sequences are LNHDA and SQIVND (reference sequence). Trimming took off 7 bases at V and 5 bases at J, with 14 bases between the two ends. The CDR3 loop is CASIRGSGTGELFF. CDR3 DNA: TGTGCCAGTATTAGGGGGTCGGGGACCGGGGAGCTGTTTTTT. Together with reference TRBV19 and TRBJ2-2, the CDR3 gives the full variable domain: DGGITQSPKYLFRKEGQNVTLSCEQNLNHDAMYWYRQDPGQGLRLIYYSQIVNDFQKGDIAEGYSVSREKKESFPLTVTSAQKNPTAFYLCASIRGSGTGELFFGEGSRLTVL.